The clone carrying this T cell receptor beta chain was picked up many times. The antigen remains undetermined. TCRdb fed the reads into MiXCR, producing one record per CDR3 protein. The sample consists of more than 75,000 distinct CDR3 sequences, approximately 3.7% of them appearing once. These data come from a study of T cell repertoires in cytomegalovirus infection. Study details: Public TCR beta signature analysis indicated the presence of both CMV infection and matching HLA type.

General study results and limits: Pooled public TCR beta family frequency picked out CMV carriers with the relevant HLA.

CDR1 is MNHEY, CDR2 SVGEGT, per germline. The CDR3 contains 14 residues. With 5 bases removed from V and 3 bases from J, the gap between germline ends came to 14 bases. The source of this sequence is a human donor in good health (CMV status not recorded). Some clones in this sample may be carry-over from other donors' samples. This rearrangement joins TRBV6-2 or TRBV6-3 to TRBJ2-7; D is unresolved. Sequences were obtained from PBMCs. Written as DNA, the CDR3 is TGTGCCAGCAGTCCCCCCCGGGCCTACTACGAGCAGTACTTC. Translation: CASSPPRAYYEQYF.